This entry concerns a single T cell receptor beta chain. An end of the junction differs from the germline gene, which may be a read error. The entry originates in a study of OX40 agonist ivuxolimab in advanced cancers. The repertoire was sequenced with immunoSEQ multiplex PCR; TCRdb's copy has only in-frame clones and lacks some. The sample includes 150,000 to 180,000 clones, 90% to 95% of them seen just once. From germline, CDR1 is SSHAT and CDR2 FNYEAQ (reference sequence). The CDR3 extends over 15 amino acids. Sequenced material: CD4+ or CD8+ T cells sorted from blood, taken in a trial of the OX40 agonist ivuxolimab. The genes are TRBV7-7 and TRBJ2-5, with 8 bases fitting TRBD1. The source of this sequence is an adult with an advanced solid tumor such as melanoma, head and neck, liver or kidney cancer. The CDR3 loop reads CASSSRAGGSETQYF. In nucleotides, the CDR3 is TGTGCTAGCAGCTCTCGTGCAGGGGGCTCGGAGACCCAGTACTTC.